This TCR beta chain was identified during a study of beta chain features in type 1 diabetes. This clone has just a few counts. What was sequenced were expressed TCRB transcripts, since all of the isolated RNA had been reverse transcribed. Only in-frame clones appear in the TCRdb table, and some are missing; sequencing was by immunoSEQ multiplex PCR. The data show 130,000 or so clones, approximately 10% seen once. Per germline, CDR1 SEHNR and CDR2 FQNEAQ (reference sequence). The CDR3 has 14 amino acids. V lost 2 bases to trimming and J lost 4 bases, with 6 bases between them. V gene TRBV7-9 combines with J gene TRBJ2-6, with D unclear. Specimen: central memory CD4+ T cells from blood. This TCR was recovered from a woman in her 40s in good health. CDR3 in DNA: TGTGCCAGCAGCTTACCCCCAGGGGCCAACGTCCTGACTTTC. Translation: CASSLPPGANVLTF.